This TCR beta chain was recorded in a study of blood T cell repertoires in COVID-19. Study as a whole: Researchers got acute and convalescent COVID-19 samples from the United States, Italy and Spain.

Only in-frame clones appear in the TCRdb table, and some are missing; sequencing was by immunoSEQ multiplex PCR. The sample shows hundreds of thousands of clones, 75% to 90% of them seen only once. Per germline, CDR1 SGHAT and CDR2 FQNNGV. The V segment lost 4 bases and the J segment 1 base; nucleotides outside the gene matches: 1. The CDR3 is 14 amino acids. The source of this sequence is a man aged 30 to 39 who had recovered from COVID-19. The chain combines TRBV11-2 with TRBJ2-5, with 9 bases identical to TRBD1. The sample taken for sequencing was PBMCs or T cells enriched from blood (not recorded which). CDR3 DNA sequence: TGTGCCAGCAGCTCACAGGGGGCCCAAGAGACCCAGTACTTC. As protein: CASSSQGAQETQYF.